The T cell receptor (beta chain) under discussion was sequenced for a study of blood T cell repertoires in COVID-19. Residents of 24 US areas, aged roughly 18 to 89 years, made up the participants. Self-reported history from a screening survey and questionnaire set each donor's cohort. Two consecutive negative NP/OP PCR tests, clearance, or resolved symptoms defined Cohort 3 recovery. The ends were cut back, 0 bases at V and 0 bases at J, with 14 bases in the middle. The CDR3 totals 18 residues. Germline CDR1 reads MGHRA; CDR2 reads YSYEKL. Clones were read by immunoSEQ multiplex PCR, and TCRdb kept only the in-frame ones, dropping some. The sample contains a few hundred thousand clones, more than 75% of which appear only once.

V and J are TRBV4-1 and TRBJ1-4; weak D call: TRBD1 (5 bases). The sequence was collected from a woman aged 45 to 65 who had recovered from COVID-19. The sequencing input was PBMCs or T cells enriched from blood (not recorded which). The CDR3 spells CASSQEPTVGATNEKLFF. The CDR3, as DNA: TGCGCCAGCAGCCAAGAACCCACTGTAGGGGCAACTAATGAAAAACTGTTTTTT.